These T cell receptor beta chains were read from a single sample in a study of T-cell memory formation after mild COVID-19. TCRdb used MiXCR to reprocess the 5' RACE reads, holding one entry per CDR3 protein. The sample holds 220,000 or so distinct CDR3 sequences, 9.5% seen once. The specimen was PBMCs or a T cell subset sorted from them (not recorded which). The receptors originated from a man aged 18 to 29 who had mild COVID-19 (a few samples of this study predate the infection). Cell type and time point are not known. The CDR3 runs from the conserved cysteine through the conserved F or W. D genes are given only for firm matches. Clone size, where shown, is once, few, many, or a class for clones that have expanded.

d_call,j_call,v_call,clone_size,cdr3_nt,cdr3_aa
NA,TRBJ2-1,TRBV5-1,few,TGCGCCAGCAGCTTGGGAACTAGGGGGGAGCAGTTCTTC,CASSLGTRGEQFF
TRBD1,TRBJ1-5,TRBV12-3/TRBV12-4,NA,TGTGCCAGCAGTTTAAGTTCAGGGGGGATTCAGCCCCAGCATTTT,CASSLSSGGIQPQHF
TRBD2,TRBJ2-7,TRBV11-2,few,TGTGCCAGCAGCTCAAGGGGAGGACTAGCGGGGCTCTCCTACGAGCAGTACTTC,CASSSRGGLAGLSYEQYF
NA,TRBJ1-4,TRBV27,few,TGTGCCAGCAGTTTCCAGTGGGGGGGCAATGAAAAACTGTTTTTT,CASSFQWGGNEKLFF
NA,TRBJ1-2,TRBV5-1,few,TGCGCCAGCAGCTTGGCCGCCCGGTCCGGCTACACCTTC,CASSLAARSGYTF
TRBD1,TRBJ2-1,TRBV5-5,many,TGTGCCAGCAGAACCGGGACAGGGGGTCATGAGCAGTTCTTC,CASRTGTGGHEQFF
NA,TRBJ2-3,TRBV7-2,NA,TGTGCCAGCCATAGGCAGGGAGATACGCAGTATTTT,CASHRQGDTQYF
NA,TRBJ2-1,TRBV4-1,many,TGCGCCACCAAAGGGGGAGACAGAGTCAATGAGCAGTTCTTC,CATKGGDRVNEQFF
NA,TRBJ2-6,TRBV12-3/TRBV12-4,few,TGTGCCAGCAGTCCCACCGGGACTTTTGGGGCCAACGTCCTGACTTTC,CASSPTGTFGANVLTF
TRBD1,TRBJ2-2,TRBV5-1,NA,TGCGCCAGCAGCGCCCGGACAGGGGGCGCCGGGGAGCTGTTTTTT,CASSARTGGAGELFF
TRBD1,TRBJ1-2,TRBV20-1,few,TGCAGCGGTAGACAGGGAAGTGGGGAGGGCTACACCTTC,CSGRQGSGEGYTF
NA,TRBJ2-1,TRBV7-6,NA,TGTGCCAGCAGCCCCAGGGCAGGGCTTGAGCAGTTCTTC,CASSPRAGLEQFF
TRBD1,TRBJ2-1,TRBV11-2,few,TGTGCCAGCAGCTTACTTGGGGACAGGGCCTACAATGAGCAGTTCTTC,CASSLLGDRAYNEQFF
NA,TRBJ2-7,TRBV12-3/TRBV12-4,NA,TGTGCCAGCAGTTTACGGGGAATGAGTCCCTACGAGCAGTACTTC,CASSLRGMSPYEQYF
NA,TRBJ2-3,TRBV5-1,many,TGCGCCAGCAGCTGGGGAGTGGGCGGCTGGGATACGCAGTATTTT,CASSWGVGGWDTQYF
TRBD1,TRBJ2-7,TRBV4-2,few,TGTGCCAGCAGCCATCAACTTGACAGGGGCCTCGCCGAGCAGTACTTC,CASSHQLDRGLAEQYF
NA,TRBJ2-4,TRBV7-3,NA,TGTGCCAGCAGCTTAGATGGGGCTAGCTATCCCATTCAGTACTTC,CASSLDGASYPIQYF
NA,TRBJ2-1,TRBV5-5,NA,TGTGCCAGCAGCGGAGGGGTATTCTACAATGAGCAGTTCTTC,CASSGGVFYNEQFF
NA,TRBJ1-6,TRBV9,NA,TGTGCCAGCAGCGTAGAGTCGGGGCTTAGTTCACCCCTCCACTTT,CASSVESGLSSPLHF
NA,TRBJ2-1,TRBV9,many,TGTGCCAGCAGCGCCCAGAGGTGGGCCACCTACAATGAGCAGTTCTTC,CASSAQRWATYNEQFF